Listed below are T cell receptor beta chains from one sample, sequenced in a study of tumor-infiltrating lymphocytes in primary liver carcinoma. TCRdb independently ran MiXCR on the multiplex PCR reads; one entry per CDR3 protein. The repertoire holds tens of thousands of distinct CDR3 sequences, 72% seen once, with approximately 20% in the top ten. The specimen was liver tumor tissue from sampling region 1. The receptors come from a middle-aged man with primary liver carcinoma and hepatitis B virus infection. CDR3s include the opening cysteine and the closing phenylalanine or tryptophan. D genes are given only for firm matches. Not every row has a clone size; where given, it reads once, few, many or a size class.

d_gene: -
v_gene: TRBV28
abundance: many
j_gene: TRBJ1-1
CDR3aa: CASTFEGHQTAFF
CDR3nt: TGTGCCAGCACCTTTGAGGGTCATCAAACAGCTTTCTTT

d_gene: TRBD1
v_gene: TRBV30
abundance: many
j_gene: TRBJ1-1
CDR3aa: CAWGQGANTEAFF
CDR3nt: TGTGCCTGGGGACAGGGGGCAAACACTGAAGCTTTCTTT

d_gene: TRBD1
v_gene: TRBV28
abundance: -
j_gene: TRBJ2-7
CDR3aa: CASSLGPGTGLGAYDQYF
CDR3nt: TGTGCCAGTAGTTTGGGTCCAGGGACAGGGCTAGGGGCCTACGATCAGTACTTC

d_gene: TRBD2
v_gene: TRBV6-1
abundance: many
j_gene: TRBJ2-2
CDR3aa: CASSDLLAGGPGTGELFF
CDR3nt: TGTGCCAGCAGCGATCTCCTAGCGGGAGGGCCGGGGACCGGGGAGCTGTTTTTT

d_gene: TRBD2
v_gene: TRBV11-2
abundance: -
j_gene: TRBJ2-1
CDR3aa: CASGYSLTSGRGCGFF
CDR3nt: TGTGCCAGCGGCTACTCTTTGACTAGCGGGAGGGGATGCGGGTTCTTC

d_gene: TRBD2
v_gene: TRBV29-1
abundance: -
j_gene: TRBJ2-7
CDR3aa: CSGGGGETLYEQYF
CDR3nt: TGCAGCGGAGGCGGGGGGGAAACCCTATACGAGCAGTACTTC

d_gene: TRBD2
v_gene: TRBV11-2
abundance: -
j_gene: TRBJ2-2
CDR3aa: CDSSLVALAGTGKLFF
CDR3nt: TGTGACAGCAGCTTAGTGGCGCTAGCGGGAACCGGGAAACTGTTTTTT

d_gene: -
v_gene: TRBV28
abundance: many
j_gene: TRBJ1-6
CDR3aa: CASSLGWDNTRNSPLHF
CDR3nt: TGTGCCAGCAGTTTAGGTTGGGACAATACCCGAAATTCACCCCTCCACTTT

d_gene: -
v_gene: TRBV28
abundance: -
j_gene: TRBJ2-3
CDR3aa: CASKVAAFTDTQYF
CDR3nt: TGTGCCAGCAAGGTGGCGGCTTTCACGGATACGCAGTATTTT

d_gene: TRBD2
v_gene: TRBV6-2/TRBV6-3
abundance: many
j_gene: TRBJ2-3
CDR3aa: CASSWGLANTQYF
CDR3nt: TGTGCCAGCAGCTGGGGACTAGCGAATACGCAGTATTTT

d_gene: -
v_gene: TRBV11-2
abundance: -
j_gene: TRBJ2-3
CDR3aa: CASNLLAFSTDTQYF
CDR3nt: TGTGCCAGCAACTTATTGGCGTTTAGCACAGATACGCAGTATTTT

d_gene: -
v_gene: TRBV20-1
abundance: -
j_gene: TRBJ1-3
CDR3aa: CSASSSGNTIYF
CDR3nt: TGCAGTGCTAGCAGCTCTGGAAACACCATATATTTT

d_gene: -
v_gene: TRBV7-9
abundance: once
j_gene: TRBJ1-1
CDR3aa: CASNFEYSGEAFF
CDR3nt: TGTGCCAGCAACTTCGAATATAGCGGTGAAGCTTTCTTT

d_gene: -
v_gene: TRBV6-5
abundance: few
j_gene: TRBJ2-7
CDR3aa: CASSRARGYEQYF
CDR3nt: TGTGCCAGCAGCCGCGCGAGAGGCTACGAACAGTACTTC

d_gene: TRBD2
v_gene: TRBV12-3/TRBV12-4
abundance: many
j_gene: TRBJ2-5
CDR3aa: CASSLQREFETQYF
CDR3nt: TGTGCCAGCAGTCTCCAGCGGGAGTTTGAGACCCAGTACTTC

d_gene: -
v_gene: TRBV11-2
abundance: -
j_gene: TRBJ2-5
CDR3aa: CISSFLGQGRETQYF
CDR3nt: TGTATCAGCAGCTTCCTCGGACAAGGGAGAGAGACCCAGTACTTC

d_gene: TRBD2
v_gene: TRBV4-2
abundance: -
j_gene: TRBJ2-1
CDR3aa: CTSSQRLAGLDSSYNEQSF
CDR3nt: TGTACCAGCAGCCAAAGGCTAGCGGGGTTAGATAGCTCCTACAATGAGCAGTCCTTC

d_gene: -
v_gene: TRBV29-1
abundance: -
j_gene: TRBJ1-1
CDR3aa: CKVGGTRDIMNTEAFF
CDR3nt: TGCAAGGTTGGTGGGACCAGGGACATTATGAACACTGAAGCTTTCTTT

d_gene: -
v_gene: TRBV4-2
abundance: -
j_gene: TRBJ2-1
CDR3aa: CASSQSREYEQFF
CDR3nt: TGTGCCAGTAGCCAATCGCGAGAGTATGAGCAGTTCTTC

d_gene: TRBD1
v_gene: TRBV12-3/TRBV12-4
abundance: -
j_gene: TRBJ2-1
CDR3aa: CTSSGTGISNEQLF
CDR3nt: TGTACCAGCAGTGGGACAGGGATAAGCAATGAGCAACTCTTC

d_gene: -
v_gene: TRBV5-8
abundance: many
j_gene: TRBJ2-3
CDR3aa: CASSLGATDTQYF
CDR3nt: TGTGCCAGCAGCTTGGGCGCCACAGATACGCAGTATTTT

d_gene: TRBD1
v_gene: TRBV29-1
abundance: -
j_gene: TRBJ2-7
CDR3aa: CNTRAGGAVYEQYF
CDR3nt: TGCAACACTAGAGCAGGGGGCGCAGTTTACGAGCAGTACTTC

d_gene: -
v_gene: TRBV10-3
abundance: -
j_gene: TRBJ2-1
CDR3aa: CATSDDRVRNEQFF
CDR3nt: TGTGCCACCAGTGATGATAGGGTAAGGAATGAGCAGTTCTTC

d_gene: TRBD2
v_gene: TRBV4-1
abundance: -
j_gene: TRBJ2-7
CDR3aa: CASSHTSGRIYEQYF
CDR3nt: TGTGCCAGCAGCCATACTAGCGGGAGGATCTACGAGCAGTACTTC

d_gene: -
v_gene: TRBV4-1
abundance: -
j_gene: TRBJ2-7
CDR3aa: CASSRDGDSTYEQYF
CDR3nt: TGCGCCAGCAGCCGGGACGGAGACAGCACCTACGAGCAGTACTTC

d_gene: -
v_gene: TRBV20-1
abundance: -
j_gene: TRBJ1-1
CDR3aa: CSARTGEGDIETFF
CDR3nt: TGCAGTGCTAGGACGGGGGAAGGGGACATTGAAACTTTCTTT

d_gene: TRBD1
v_gene: TRBV6-5
abundance: few
j_gene: TRBJ1-5
CDR3aa: CASSRTGECNQPQHF
CDR3nt: TGTGCCAGCAGCAGGACAGGAGAGTGCAATCAGCCCCAGCATTTT

d_gene: TRBD1
v_gene: TRBV5-1
abundance: -
j_gene: TRBJ2-7
CDR3aa: CASTFFPRQGAVDEQYF
CDR3nt: TGCGCCAGCACCTTTTTCCCGAGACAGGGGGCGGTCGACGAGCAGTACTTC

d_gene: TRBD2
v_gene: TRBV7-4
abundance: -
j_gene: TRBJ2-1
CDR3aa: CASSFGLAGGLSYYNEQFF
CDR3nt: TGTGCCAGCAGTTTCGGACTAGCGGGAGGGTTAAGCTACTACAATGAGCAGTTCTTC

d_gene: -
v_gene: TRBV6-5
abundance: -
j_gene: TRBJ2-7
CDR3aa: CASSTSRNRVDQYF
CDR3nt: TGTGCCAGCAGTACATCCCGGAACAGGGTGGACCAGTACTTC

d_gene: TRBD2
v_gene: TRBV6-1
abundance: many
j_gene: TRBJ2-1
CDR3aa: CASRLAGGNEQFF
CDR3nt: TGTGCCAGCAGGCTAGCGGGAGGAAATGAGCAGTTCTTC

d_gene: -
v_gene: TRBV10-3
abundance: -
j_gene: TRBJ2-2
CDR3aa: CAINDSGGAGELFF
CDR3nt: TGTGCCATCAATGATAGCGGAGGGGCCGGGGAGCTGTTTTTT

d_gene: TRBD1
v_gene: TRBV11-3
abundance: -
j_gene: TRBJ1-1
CDR3aa: CPSRLAGGTEAFF
CDR3nt: TGTCCCAGTAGATTAGCAGGGGGGACTGAAGCTTTCTTT

d_gene: TRBD2
v_gene: TRBV6-5
abundance: -
j_gene: TRBJ2-7
CDR3aa: CASSHGTSGRAGAYNEQYF
CDR3nt: TGTGCCAGCAGTCACGGGACTAGCGGGAGGGCCGGCGCCTACAACGAGCAGTACTTC

d_gene: -
v_gene: TRBV12-3/TRBV12-4
abundance: -
j_gene: TRBJ2-6
CDR3aa: CSSTLTGSGANVMTF
CDR3nt: TGTTCCAGCACCCTTACCGGCTCCGGGGCCAACGTCATGACTTTC

d_gene: -
v_gene: TRBV9
abundance: -
j_gene: TRBJ2-5
CDR3aa: CASSPEVGQGETQYF
CDR3nt: TGTGCCAGCAGCCCGGAGGTGGGCCAGGGAGAGACCCAGTACTTC

d_gene: TRBD2
v_gene: TRBV5-4
abundance: -
j_gene: TRBJ2-7
CDR3aa: CASSPRTAGGVYEHYF
CDR3nt: TGTGCCAGTAGCCCTCGAACGGCGGGAGGGGTATACGAGCATTACTTC

d_gene: -
v_gene: TRBV4-1
abundance: -
j_gene: TRBJ2-3
CDR3aa: CASSQDQLTDTQYF
CDR3nt: TGCGCCAGCAGCCAAGACCAATTGACAGATACGCAATATTTT

d_gene: -
v_gene: TRBV6-5
abundance: once
j_gene: TRBJ2-7
CDR3aa: CASSYCRDGNYEQCF
CDR3nt: TGTGCCAGCAGTTACTGTCGGGACGGTAACTACGAGCAGTGCTTC

d_gene: -
v_gene: TRBV4-1
abundance: many
j_gene: TRBJ1-2
CDR3aa: CASSFRDYGYTF
CDR3nt: TGCGCCAGCAGCTTCAGGGACTATGGCTACACCTTC

d_gene: TRBD1
v_gene: TRBV29-1
abundance: -
j_gene: TRBJ2-1
CDR3aa: CSGLPRQGVDEQLF
CDR3nt: TGCAGTGGATTGCCAAGACAGGGGGTAGATGAGCAGCTCTTC

d_gene: -
v_gene: TRBV10-3
abundance: -
j_gene: TRBJ2-5
CDR3aa: CAISESNETQYF
CDR3nt: TGTGCCATAAGTGAGTCGAATGAGACCCAGTACTTC

d_gene: TRBD2
v_gene: TRBV11-2
abundance: -
j_gene: TRBJ2-7
CDR3aa: CTSSQGLAGSHFYEQYF
CDR3nt: TGTACCAGCAGCCAGGGATTAGCGGGTTCCCATTTCTACGAGCAGTACTTC

d_gene: -
v_gene: TRBV10-1
abundance: once
j_gene: TRBJ2-5
CDR3aa: CASSERDGPKETQYF
CDR3nt: TGCGCTAGCAGTGAAAGGGACGGCCCCAAGGAGACCCAGTACTTC

d_gene: TRBD2
v_gene: TRBV29-1
abundance: -
j_gene: TRBJ2-1
CDR3aa: CIAWQGTSGRRVDEQFF
CDR3nt: TGCATCGCCTGGCAGGGAACTAGCGGGAGGAGGGTGGATGAGCAGTTCTTC

d_gene: -
v_gene: TRBV2
abundance: many
j_gene: TRBJ2-3
CDR3aa: CASSDTAGPGTQYF
CDR3nt: TGTGCCAGCAGTGATACCGCCGGGCCGGGTACGCAGTATTTT

d_gene: TRBD1
v_gene: TRBV11-2
abundance: -
j_gene: TRBJ1-1
CDR3aa: CAGSRMGGQGFGTEALF
CDR3nt: TGTGCCGGCAGCCGAATGGGGGGACAGGGGTTTGGCACTGAAGCTTTATTT

d_gene: -
v_gene: TRBV10-3
abundance: -
j_gene: TRBJ2-3
CDR3aa: CAISDVFDKQYF
CDR3nt: TGTGCCATCAGTGATGTTTTCGATAAGCAGTATTTT

d_gene: -
v_gene: TRBV6-6
abundance: -
j_gene: TRBJ2-3
CDR3aa: CASSSSRIGQYF
CDR3nt: TGTGCCAGCAGCTCTAGTAGGATAGGGCAGTATTTT

d_gene: TRBD1
v_gene: TRBV29-1
abundance: -
j_gene: TRBJ2-7
CDR3aa: CCVGPDRGYEQYF
CDR3nt: TGCTGCGTGGGCCCCGACAGGGGTTACGAGCAGTACTTC

d_gene: -
v_gene: TRBV18
abundance: -
j_gene: TRBJ1-1
CDR3aa: CASSQGGLTNTEAFF
CDR3nt: TGTGCCAGCTCCCAAGGGGGACTTACGAACACTGAAGCTTTCTTT